This TCR beta chain was captured in a study of vaccination and CD4 T cells after COVID-19. Study in general: The convalescent population consisted of six males and four females, two of whom were of Hispanic ethnicity. The study drew post-COVID samples a median approximately 100 days after diagnosis (range 35 to 161).

CD4+ T cells that had been cultured provided DNA sequenced with the Oncomine TCR Beta short-read assay. TCRdb re-called the PCR reads with MiXCR, one entry per CDR3 protein. The repertoire consists of some 17,000 distinct CDR3 sequences, with 30% to 45% occurring once and the leading ten covering around 12%. The treatment: roughly 10-day PBMC culture with coronavirus spike peptide pools or control peptides (ViraFEST assay). The authors cultured a few million PBMCs per well with roughly 9.8 IU/ml IL-2 and about 10 ug/ml peptide pools. V was shortened by 0 bases and J by 2 bases, with 7 bases between the two germline ends. The CDR3 runs to 14 residues. In germline, CDR1 is GTSNPN, CDR2 SVGIG (reference sequence). As concerns this clonotype: The antigen is not known.

Sequences were obtained from CD4+ T cells from blood, cultured in vitro. This receptor was obtained from a human donor who had recovered from COVID-19. The J gene is TRBJ2-2, the V gene TRBV30; no definite D call. CDR3 sequence: CAWSVIDNTGELFF. CDR3 coding DNA: TGTGCCTGGAGTGTAATCGATAACACCGGGGAGCTGTTTTTT.